Each of the 7 T cell receptor beta chains below was sequenced from the same sample in a study of T cells in Graves' hyperthyroidism and ophthalmopathy. Authors of the study amplified TCR beta CDR3 regions from RNA transcripts. The TCR CDR3 was amplified in a first-round RT-PCR using the HTBI primer set. TCRdb reprocessed the multiplex PCR reads with MiXCR, giving one entry per CDR3 protein. This sample has around 700,000 distinct CDR3 sequences, with roughly 32% found just once. Input material: blood. The receptors were gathered from a woman aged 35 to 49 with Graves' hyperthyroidism.

This clonotype has ten or more counts. The J gene is TRBJ2-6, the V gene TRBV7-9; D call uncertain. Looked up from germline, CDR1 is SEHNR and CDR2 is FQNEAQ (reference sequence). Between the trimmed V and J ends, which lost 2 bases and 0 bases, there was a span of 8 bases. There are 16 residues in the CDR3. The CDR3 is CASSLMAVSGANVLTF. The DNA for the CDR3 is TGTGCCAGCAGCTTAATGGCGGTCTCTGGGGCCAACGTCCTGACTTTC.

The table lists this clonotype with a few counts. The genes are TRBV11-2 and TRBJ1-1; 11 bases agree with TRBD1. V gave up 1 base and J gave up 4 bases; unmatched junction bases: 5. The CDR3 is 16 residues long. Germline loops: CDR1 SGHAT, CDR2 FQNNGV. The CDR3 loop is CASSLGWDRGSTEAFF. The CDR3 DNA follows: TGTGCCAGCAGCTTAGGCTGGGACAGGGGGTCCACTGAAGCTTTCTTT.

The chain links TRBV10-3 to TRBJ1-1, with D possibly matching TRBD1 (5 bases). Trimming removed 10 bases at V and 4 bases at J, with 19 bases between. Germline V gene data show CDR1 as ENHRY and CDR2 as SYGVKD. This CDR3 contains 14 residues. Here the CDR3 DNA reads TGTGCCAGCAGGTTTCCAGGGTCTGGCACTGAAGCTTTCTTT. Translated: CASRFPGSGTEAFF.

A note on this clonotype: Relative to the germline gene, one junction end is altered; a read error may explain this. The rearrangement uses TRBV4-2 and TRBJ2-5; tentative D call: TRBD2 (5 bases). CDR1 and CDR2 from the germline V gene are LGHNA and YNFKEQ. The CDR3 loop spans 14 amino acids. CDR3 nucleotide sequence: TGTACCAGCAGCCAAGGGTTTAGCGAAGAGACCCAGTACTTC. Translated, it gives CTSSQGFSEETQYF.

As concerns this clonotype: This clone may be a read error of a much larger clone one base away. This chain uses TRBV12-3 or TRBV12-4 with TRBJ2-7, with D possibly matching TRBD1 (6 bases). The CDR3 is 13 residues long. The V end lost 6 bases, the J end lost 2 bases, and 11 bases lay between the germline ends. The CDR3 region has the DNA TGTGCCAGCAGCCAGACAGGTCCCTACGAGCAGTACTTC. Its translation is CASSQTGPYEQYF.

The chain uses TRBV6-1 and TRBJ2-5, with D unclear. CDR3 length: 13 amino acids. Trimming left V 5 bases short and J 7 bases short, with 14 bases between. Looked up from germline, CDR1 is MNHNS and CDR2 is SASEGT. The CDR3 DNA reads as TGTGCCAGCAGTACAGACTTGCCGAGGACCCAGTACTTC. It yields the protein CASSTDLPRTQYF.

Remarks on this clonotype: At one boundary the junction diverges from the germline segment, which might be a read error. The rearrangement links TRBV6-1 to TRBJ1-1; TRBD1 matches at 7 bases. This CDR3 spans 13 amino acids. From germline, CDR1 is MNHNS and CDR2 SASEGT. This CDR3 is CASRGQKNTGAFF. The CDR3 DNA sequence: TGTGCCAGCAGGGGACAGAAGAACACTGGAGCTTTCTTT.